Listed here is a single T cell receptor beta chain. Its antigen is undetermined. Then a second PCR, running roughly 7 to 11 cycles, was carried out with a sample-barcoded 5' primer and a J-beta primer mix. TCRdb re-called the 5' RACE reads with MiXCR, one entry per CDR3 protein. The sample records more than 650,000 distinct CDR3 sequences, about 55% being singletons. This specimen comes from a study of blood T cells in healthy people across ages. Findings of the study overall: Because donor CMV status was unknown, expanded clonotype changes were possibly confounded.

The CDR3 totals 14 residues. V gave up 6 bases and J gave up 2 bases; unmatched junction bases: 10. CDR1 is DFQATT and CDR2 is SNEGSKA in the germline V gene (reference sequence). Donors were systemically healthy Caucasian individuals from Russia aged about 6 to 90 years. The draw of peripheral blood yielded 8.5 to 10 milliliters from each donor. With each sample, at least 6 micrograms of total RNA were extracted. This rearrangement joins TRBV20-1 to TRBJ2-7, with TRBD1 matching 7 bases. Material for sequencing was blood. The receptor's source is an older man in good health. CDR3 DNA sequence: TGCAGTGCAATCCACGGGACAGCGACCTACGAGCAGTACTTC. It yields the protein CSAIHGTATYEQYF.